The 22 T cell receptor beta chains below were found in one sample sequenced in a study of blood T cell repertoires in COVID-19. Generated by immunoSEQ multiplex PCR, the TCRdb table keeps only in-frame clones and is missing some. Of 300,000 to 450,000 clones in the sample, about 89% were seen once. Source material: PBMCs or T cells enriched from blood (not recorded which). These receptors were collected from a man aged 30-40 years who had recovered from COVID-19.

CDR3 nucleotide sequence: TGTGCCAGTAGTCCCGGACAGGGTGCCTACAATGAGCAGTTCTTC. It specifies CASSPGQGAYNEQFF. The J gene is TRBJ2-1, the V gene TRBV19; 8 nucleotides agree with TRBD1. The CDR3 has 15 amino acids. Germline CDR1 and CDR2: LNHDA and SQIVND (reference sequence). Losses at the gene ends were 5 bases for V and 2 bases for J; bases not matched to a gene: 5.

The chain combines TRBV4-1 with TRBJ1-4; 8 bases align to TRBD1. V shed 0 bases and J 5 bases; nucleotides not matched to a gene: 5. Germline values: CDR1 MGHRA, CDR2 YSYEKL. The CDR3 has 16 residues. The DNA of the CDR3 is TGCGCCAGCAGCCAAGACAACGACAGGGGAAATGAAAAACTGTTTTTT. It specifies CASSQDNDRGNEKLFF.

The rearrangement joins TRBV27 to TRBJ1-5; maybe TRBD1 (5 bases). The CDR3 is 14 amino acids. V was clipped by 2 bases and J by 2 bases, with 7 bases between them. The germline gives CDR1 MNHEY, CDR2 SMNVEV (reference sequence). For the CDR3, the DNA is TGTGCCAGCAGTTTACTAGGGGGCAATCAGCCCCAGCATTTT. Its protein product is CASSLLGGNQPQHF.

This sequence joins TRBV19 and TRBJ1-2; D perhaps matches TRBD1 (5 bases). Trimming cost V 5 bases and J 6 bases, with 13 bases left between them. CDR3 length: 13 residues. The germline V gene has CDR1 LNHDA and CDR2 SQIVND (reference sequence). The DNA of the CDR3 is TGTGCCAGTAGTCCCAGGGTTTTCCATGGCTACACCTTC. It yields the protein CASSPRVFHGYTF.

The J gene is TRBJ1-6, the V gene TRBV7-2, with D possibly TRBD1 on 5 matching bases. V lost 5 bases, J lost 7 bases, and 18 bases lay in between. The CDR3 is 16 amino acids. Germline V CDR1 and CDR2: SGHTA, FQGNSA. CDR3 coding DNA: TGTGCCAGCAGCCCCTTCCCCGGGACTGGAAATTCACCCCTCCACTTT. It translates to CASSPFPGTGNSPLHF.

This rearrangement joins TRBV7-9 to TRBJ1-2; no clear D. V was clipped by 8 bases and J by 5 bases, with 18 bases between them. CDR3 length equals 14 residues. CDR1 and CDR2 from the germline V gene are SEHNR and FQNEAQ (reference sequence). CDR3 in amino acids: CASLPDTAGYGYTF. In DNA, the CDR3 is TGTGCCAGCCTCCCCGACACGGCAGGATATGGCTACACCTTC.

The rearrangement uses TRBV30 and TRBJ2-6; 7 bases line up with TRBD1. This CDR3 comprises 15 residues. V dropped 7 bases and J dropped 0; count of bases not matched to a gene: 6. CDR1 is GTSNPN, CDR2 SVGIG, per germline (reference sequence). DNA for the CDR3: TGTGCCTTGCCGGGACAGCTCTCTGGGGCCAACGTCCTGACTTTC. Protein product: CALPGQLSGANVLTF.

This chain joins TRBV2 and TRBJ1-2; the D is unclear. CDR1 is SNHLY and CDR2 is FYNNEI in the germline V gene. The CDR3 is made up of 12 amino acids. V lost 5 bases, J lost 14 bases, and 18 bases lay in between. The DNA for the CDR3 is TGTGCCAGCAGTTCCCAGACAAGTGCCCGTACCTTC. Translated, it gives CASSSQTSARTF.

In its sample, this clone was seen once. Other DNA sequences in this specimen translate into the identical CDR3. This rearrangement joins TRBV4-3 to TRBJ1-4; D is ambiguous. The CDR3 extends over 13 amino acids. Germline V gives CDR1 LGHNA, CDR2 YSLEER. V lost 1 base, J lost 7 bases, and 7 bases lay in between. The CDR3 bases are TGCGCCAGCAGCCAAGGGCTAGGTGAAAAACTGTTTTTT. Translation: CASSQGLGEKLFF.

The J gene is TRBJ1-1, the V gene TRBV30; TRBD1 aligns across 8 bases. After removal of 0 bases from V and 12 bases from J, the junction contained 6 bases not matched to a gene. The CDR3 runs 12 residues. CDR1 is GTSNPN and CDR2 is SVGIG in the germline V gene (reference sequence). CDR3 residues: CAWSVRTGTTFF. CDR3 sequence (DNA): TGTGCCTGGAGTGTAAGGACAGGGACAACTTTCTTT.

The chain uses TRBV7-4 and TRBJ1-3; 7 bases align to TRBD1. V gave up 6 bases and J gave up 5 bases; unmatched junction bases: 13. This CDR3 has 16 amino acids. The V gene's germline CDR1 is SGHVT and CDR2 SQSDAQ. CDR3 residues: CASRHRDSENRNTIYF. DNA for the CDR3: TGTGCCAGCAGACACCGGGACAGCGAAAATCGAAACACCATATATTTT.

The chain has TRBV19 and TRBJ1-6, with a weak D call TRBD1 (6 bases). Germline CDR1 is LNHDA and CDR2 is SQIVND (reference sequence). The V end was cut by 5 bases, the J end by 3 bases, with 17 bases between. The CDR3 runs to 17 residues. The CDR3 DNA is TGTGCCAGTAGTGTTCAGGGGACAACGGACTATAATTCACCCCTCCACTTT. Translation: CASSVQGTTDYNSPLHF.

The V call is TRBV6-2 or TRBV6-3, the J call TRBJ1-6; D gene ambiguous. CDR1 is MNHEY, CDR2 SVGEGT, per germline. This CDR3 spans 13 amino acids. Trimming left V 4 bases short and J 8 bases short, with 9 bases between. The CDR3 here is CASSSPGYSPLHF. The CDR3 coding sequence is TGTGCCAGCAGTTCACCCGGGTATTCACCCCTCCACTTT.

Comment on this clone: At the DNA level, this CDR3 is encoded by other sequences in the same sample as well. The chain joins TRBV7-9 to TRBJ1-2; D is unresolved. This CDR3 has 13 amino acids. Trimming pared 1 base from V and 4 bases from J, leaving 7 bases between. Germline CDR1 is SEHNR and CDR2 is FQNEAQ (reference sequence). For the CDR3, the DNA is TGTGCCAGCAGCTTAGACGGACTCTATGGCTACACCTTC. It yields the protein CASSLDGLYGYTF.

This clone was observed a handful of times. The chain has TRBV10-3 and TRBJ2-7, with 8 bases lining up with TRBD1. Per the germline V gene, CDR1 is ENHRY and CDR2 is SYGVKD. The CDR3 contains 13 residues. V lost 4 bases to trimming and J lost 7 bases; unmatched junction nucleotides: 6. The DNA of the CDR3 is TGTGCCATCAGTGTAGGTGACAGGGGTGAGCAGTACTTC. It translates to CAISVGDRGEQYF.

V is TRBV4-1 and J is TRBJ1-1; no firm D call. Looked up from germline, CDR1 is MGHRA and CDR2 is YSYEKL. V lost 4 bases and J lost 1, with 13 bases in between. The CDR3 sequence is 15 residues long. The CDR3, as DNA: TGCGCCAGCAGCCGGGCGGGGAATTCGAACACTGAAGCTTTCTTT. Translation gives CASSRAGNSNTEAFF.

V gene TRBV7-2 combines with J gene TRBJ1-2, with TRBD1 identical over 8 bases. Germline V gives CDR1 SGHTA, CDR2 FQGNSA. Trimming removed 5 bases from V and 4 bases from J; junction bases left unmatched: 3. This CDR3 spans 13 amino acids. CDR3 nucleotides: TGTGCCAGCAGCGGACAGGGTAGCTATGGCTACACCTTC. Translation: CASSGQGSYGYTF.

The chain uses TRBV12-3 or TRBV12-4 and TRBJ1-1; D not resolved. V was pared by 6 bases and J by 1 base, with 9 bases between. The CDR3 totals 13 residues. The CDR3 loop is CASRYEGNTEAFF. The CDR3 DNA reads as TGTGCCAGCAGATATGAGGGGAACACTGAAGCTTTCTTT.

This chain joins TRBV6-2 or TRBV6-3 and TRBJ1-5; D perhaps matches TRBD1 (6 bases). Germline CDR1 is MNHEY and CDR2 is SVGEGT. CDR3 length: 16 amino acids. V was clipped by 4 bases and J by 1 base, with 14 bases between them. The CDR3 reads CASSSIQGSSNQPQHF. The CDR3 DNA sequence: TGTGCCAGCAGTTCAATTCAGGGGTCCAGCAATCAGCCCCAGCATTTT.

Note on this clone: Other DNA sequences of this sample code for an identical CDR3. The chain carries TRBV5-1 and TRBJ1-1, with TRBD1 identical over 10 bases. The germline V gene has CDR1 SGHRS and CDR2 YFSETQ. CDR3 length equals 14 residues. The V and J ends lost 0 bases and 4 bases, in that order; junction bases with no gene match: 0. CDR3 DNA sequence: TGCGCCAGCAGCTTGGGACAGGGGGCCACTGAAGCTTTCTTT. This sequence encodes CASSLGQGATEAFF.

This clone was recorded many times. V usage is TRBV13 and J usage is TRBJ2-1, with 7 bases lining up with TRBD2. Per the germline V gene, CDR1 is PRHDT and CDR2 is FYEKMQ (reference sequence). The trim removed 7 bases at V and 7 bases at J, leaving 10 bases unmatched. The CDR3 has 14 residues. Written as DNA, the CDR3 is TGTGCCAGCACCCCCAGCGGGGTTCGGAATGAGCAGTTCTTC. This gives the protein CASTPSGVRNEQFF.

The gene calls are TRBV3-1 (or the pseudogene TRBV3-2) and TRBJ1-3; D may be TRBD1 (6 bases). This CDR3 is built from 14 residues. Germline CDR1 reads LGHDT; CDR2 reads YNNKEL (reference sequence). Trimming took 6 bases from V and 0 from J, leaving 9 bases between them. As DNA, the CDR3 is TGTGCCAGCAGTAAGACAGGCTCTGGAAACACCATATATTTT. It encodes CASSKTGSGNTIYF.